Listed below are T cell receptor beta chains from one sample, sequenced in a study of cytomegalovirus exposure and HLA in healthy donors. Clones were sequenced by immunoSEQ multiplex PCR, and TCRdb holds only the in-frame ones, with some missing. The sample includes around 110,000 clones, approximately 9.4% of them seen just once. Sequenced sample: PBMCs. The receptors derive from a man aged 25-45 years in good health and CMV-seronegative. Each CDR3 is given with its conserved first and last residue. The D gene is left open where the match is weak. The size of a clone is reported for some rows only, either as once, few or many, or as a class for expanded clones.

D	length	J	size	V	DNA	CDR3
.	13	TRBJ2-7	few	TRBV29-1	TGCAGCGTGAGGCCAGGGGCTACCTACGAGCAGTACTTC	CSVRPGATYEQYF
.	15	TRBJ1-1	.	TRBV7-2	TGTGCCAGCAGCTTAGATCGGGGGGCGAGCACTGAAGCTTTCTTT	CASSLDRGASTEAFF
TRBD2	15	TRBJ2-3	.	TRBV10-3	TGTGCCATCAGTGGCGGGACTAGCAGCACAGATACGCAGTATTTT	CAISGGTSSTDTQYF
.	12	TRBJ2-5	.	TRBV12-5	TGTGCTAGTGGTCTGACGGGAGAGACCCAGTACTTC	CASGLTGETQYF
TRBD1	15	TRBJ2-7	few	TRBV19	TGTGCCAGTAGTACCCGGGACAGGGGGCCATACGAGCAGTACTTC	CASSTRDRGPYEQYF
.	15	TRBJ2-7	.	TRBV19	TGTGCCAGTAGTATAGTGCGGGACAGCATCTACGAGCAGTACTTC	CASSIVRDSIYEQYF
TRBD1	14	TRBJ2-2	few	TRBV4-1	TGCGCCAGCAGGGACAGGCTTAAGGCCGGGGAGCTGTTTTTT	CASRDRLKAGELFF
TRBD2	17	TRBJ2-5	.	TRBV2	TGTGCCAGCAGTAGAATATCTGCGGGAGGGCGGGGCGAGACCCAGTACTTC	CASSRISAGGRGETQYF
.	16	TRBJ1-1	.	TRBV7-8	TGTGCCAGCAGCTTAATGATAATGGGGGGGCTCGCTGAAGCTTTCTTT	CASSLMIMGGLAEAFF
TRBD2	14	TRBJ2-7	few	TRBV18	TGTGCCAGCAATTTAGCGGGAGGTATCCACGAGCAGTACTTC	CASNLAGGIHEQYF
.	13	TRBJ1-2	.	TRBV19	TGTGCCAGTAGTATAGCAACTAACTATGGCTACACCTTC	CASSIATNYGYTF
TRBD1	15	TRBJ2-7	.	TRBV5-1	TGCGCCAGCAGCTTAAACAGGGGGCCCAGCGACGAGCAGTACTTC	CASSLNRGPSDEQYF
TRBD2	15	TRBJ2-1	.	TRBV5-1	TGCGCCAGCAGCCAGGGCGGCGGGAGTTACAATGAGCAGTTCTTC	CASSQGGGSYNEQFF
TRBD1	13	TRBJ2-1	.	TRBV5-4	TGTGCCAGCAGCTCGACAGGGTACAATGAGCAGTTCTTC	CASSSTGYNEQFF
.	15	TRBJ1-6	few	TRBV19	TGTGCCAGTAGTCCGGGACACCAATATAATTCACCCCTCCACTTT	CASSPGHQYNSPLHF
.	20	TRBJ2-6	.	TRBV4-2	TGTGCCAGCAGCCAAGGGGGGTTGGAGGGAATGAATTCTGGGGCCAACGTCCTGACTTTC	CASSQGGLEGMNSGANVLTF
.	14	TRBJ2-5	.	TRBV19	TGTGCCAGTAGTAAACCCGCCGGGGTGGAGACCCAGTACTTC	CASSKPAGVETQYF
.	16	TRBJ2-4	.	TRBV5-1	TGCGCCAGCAGCTTGGCTTCAGCGGTGGGCAAAAACATTCAGTACTTC	CASSLASAVGKNIQYF
.	14	TRBJ1-3	.	TRBV19	TGTGCCAGTAGGGGCCAGGGATCTGGAAACACCATATATTTT	CASRGQGSGNTIYF
.	14	TRBJ1-6	few	TRBV5-6	TGTGCCAGCAGCTTGGAGCCACAGGTCCCACCCCTCCACTTT	CASSLEPQVPPLHF
TRBD2	20	TRBJ2-1	few	TRBV7-6	TGTGCCAGCAGCCTAGGGGCCGGGGGCCAGAACAGCGGGAGGTTAAGGGAGCAGTTCTTC	CASSLGAGGQNSGRLREQFF
.	17	TRBJ1-5	.	TRBV5-6	TGTGCCAGCAGCCTGGGGGGGCGCGACTATAGCAATCAGCCCCAGCATTTT	CASSLGGRDYSNQPQHF
.	11	TRBJ1-2	.	TRBV7-9	TGTGCCAGCAGCTTCGGACAGGGCTACACCTTC	CASSFGQGYTF
TRBD2	16	TRBJ2-3	few	TRBV5-6	TGTGCCAGCAGCCCGATGCGGGGGGGCCGAACAGATACGCAGTATTTT	CASSPMRGGRTDTQYF
.	15	TRBJ1-2	few	TRBV25-1	TGTGCCAGCAGTGAATTCCGGGGGGGTAACTATGGCTACACCTTC	CASSEFRGGNYGYTF
TRBD1	16	TRBJ2-3	many	TRBV6-1	TGTGCCAGCAGTGAAATAGGTGGGACAGGCACAGATACGCAGTATTTT	CASSEIGGTGTDTQYF
TRBD1	19	TRBJ2-7	few	TRBV7-8	TGTGCCAGCAGCTTAACACCGGGACAGGGCCATCAATTCTCCTACGAGCAGTACTTC	CASSLTPGQGHQFSYEQYF
TRBD2	15	TRBJ2-7	few	TRBV6-5	TGTGCCAGCAGAGTACTAGCGCCTGCCTCCTACGAGCAGTACTTC	CASRVLAPASYEQYF
TRBD2	14	TRBJ2-5	few	TRBV4-3	TGCGCCAGCAGCCAAAGGCTAGCGGGTGAGACCCAGTACTTC	CASSQRLAGETQYF
TRBD1	15	TRBJ1-4	.	TRBV6-5	TGTGCCAGCAGCCGGGACAGGGAGACTAATGAAAAACTGTTTTTT	CASSRDRETNEKLFF
TRBD2	17	TRBJ2-5	few	TRBV2	TGTGCCAGCAGTGAATCATCTTTCGGCGGGAGACGGGAGACCCAGTACTTC	CASSESSFGGRRETQYF
TRBD1	14	TRBJ1-1	.	TRBV19	TGTGCCAGTAGTCAGAGGACAGGGAACACTGAAGCTTTCTTT	CASSQRTGNTEAFF
.	13	TRBJ2-7	.	TRBV6-1	TGTGCCAGCAGACAGGGTATATTCGACGAGCAGTACTTC	CASRQGIFDEQYF
.	14	TRBJ2-2	.	TRBV5-1	TGCGCCAGCAGCTTGGCAGGGGACACCGGGGAGCTGTTTTTT	CASSLAGDTGELFF
.	11	TRBJ1-2	.	TRBV14	TGTGCCAGCTGGGGCCTGGCCGGCTACACCTTC	CASWGLAGYTF
.	15	TRBJ1-2	few	TRBV19	TGTGCCAGTAGCCGCGGGGCGGGAGAAGGCTATGGCTACACCTTC	CASSRGAGEGYGYTF
.	14	TRBJ2-1	.	TRBV5-1	TGCGCCAGCAGCTTACAGGGAACAATCAATGAGCAGTTCTTC	CASSLQGTINEQFF
TRBD2	16	TRBJ2-3	.	TRBV11-2	TGTGCCAGCAGCTTCCACCGGACTAGCGCGGGAGATACGCAGTATTTT	CASSFHRTSAGDTQYF
.	16	TRBJ2-3	.	TRBV5-4	TGTGCCAGCAGCTTTAAAGCGGAGGGGCCCACAGATACGCAGTATTTT	CASSFKAEGPTDTQYF
.	19	TRBJ2-6	.	TRBV28	TGTGCCAGCAGTTTAGACCCGACAGAGCTACTTTCTGGGGCCAACGTCCTGACTTTC	CASSLDPTELLSGANVLTF
.	15	TRBJ2-1	few	TRBV5-1	TGCGCCAGCAGCTTTCGGGGGGCCACCTACAATGAGCAGTTCTTC	CASSFRGATYNEQFF
TRBD1	15	TRBJ2-7	few	TRBV7-8	TGTGCCAGCACCCGGGGACAGTGGAGCTCCTACGAGCAGTACTTC	CASTRGQWSSYEQYF
.	12	TRBJ1-2	few	TRBV30	TGTGCCTGGACTGACCCGACAGGTGGCTACACCTTC	CAWTDPTGGYTF
TRBD1	14	TRBJ1-3	.	TRBV30	TGTGCCTGGACAGGGGGGCTCTCTGGAAACGCCATATATTTT	CAWTGGLSGNAIYF
.	14	TRBJ1-1	.	TRBV19	TGTGCCAGTAGTAGCGCCCGGACAGCCAGAGAAGCTTTCTTT	CASSSARTAREAFF
.	13	TRBJ2-7	.	TRBV19	TGTGCCAGTAGTCCCAAGTTCGCCGGCGAGCAGTACTTC	CASSPKFAGEQYF
TRBD1	14	TRBJ2-7	few	TRBV5-1	TGCGCCAGCAGCGCCGGGACAGGGGGCTTCGAGCAGTACTTC	CASSAGTGGFEQYF
.	15	TRBJ1-6	few	TRBV7-2	TGTGCCAGCAGCTTAGTTTTCCAGGGGCAAGCACCCCTCCACTTT	CASSLVFQGQAPLHF
.	15	TRBJ1-1	.	TRBV5-4	TGTGCCAGCAGCAAACCGGGAGACATGAACACTGAAGCTTTCTTT	CASSKPGDMNTEAFF
.	13	TRBJ2-3	few	TRBV5-1	TGCGCCAGCGGCAGGGGTTCCACAGATACGCAGTATTTT	CASGRGSTDTQYF
.	14	TRBJ2-3	.	TRBV4-1	TGCGCCAGCAGCCAAGGGGGGGGCACAAATACGCAGTATTTT	CASSQGGGTNTQYF
TRBD1	18	TRBJ2-3	.	TRBV7-8	TGTGCCAGCAGCTTTTTGGGGCCCGGAGGACAGGGAACAGATACGCAGTATTTT	CASSFLGPGGQGTDTQYF
.	13	TRBJ1-2	few	TRBV6-5	TGTGCCAGCACCCTGGGAACAGGGATAGGCTACACCTTC	CASTLGTGIGYTF
.	16	TRBJ1-6	.	TRBV9	TGTGCCAGCAGCGATCGACAGAGCTCCTATAATTCACCCCTCCACTTT	CASSDRQSSYNSPLHF
TRBD1	13	TRBJ1-2	few	TRBV5-1	TGCGCCAGCAGCCGGGACAGGGCCTATGGCTACACCTTC	CASSRDRAYGYTF
.	14	TRBJ2-7	.	TRBV6-1	TGTGCCAGCAATTTACCAGGGAAAGCCTACGAGCAGTACTTC	CASNLPGKAYEQYF
.	16	TRBJ2-2	few	TRBV5-1	TGCGCCAGCAGCTTGCGGGGACAAGGTAACACCGGGGAGCTGTTTTTT	CASSLRGQGNTGELFF